This T cell receptor beta chain derives from a study of T cell clones after liver transplantation. In the study overall: At least one year of complete immunosuppression withdrawal without enzymes over twice normal defined tolerance.

On this clone itself: Its specificity is not known.

TCRdb's copy holds only in-frame clones and misses some; the assay was immunoSEQ multiplex PCR. Of under 150,000 clones listed, just over 90% are singletons. Points from the study as a whole: In 5 of 8 subjects, circulating graft-donor-reactive CD4 TCRbeta sequences fell significantly after transplant.

Per the germline V gene, CDR1 is GTSNPN and CDR2 is SVGIG (reference sequence). The CDR3 consists of 15 residues. Trimming removed 1 base from V and 2 bases from J; junction bases left unmatched: 6. The rearrangement joins TRBV30 to TRBJ2-7; 9 positions match TRBD2. The TCR originated in a human patient who received a liver transplant. Some T cells may have originated in the graft donor. The specimen was CD4+ T cells from blood, collected 12 months after liver transplant. The CDR3 coding sequence is TGTGCCTGGAGTGGAGGACTAGCGTACACCTACGAGCAGTACTTC. It specifies CAWSGGLAYTYEQYF. Full variable domain (rest looked up from reference TRBV30 and TRBJ2-7): SQTIHQWPATLVQPVGSPLSLECTVEGTSNPNLYWYRQAAGRGLQLLFYSVGIGQISSEVPQNLSASRPQDRQFILSSKKLLLSDSGFYLCAWSGGLAYTYEQYFGPGTRLTVT.